A single TCR beta chain is shown here with its context. Amplification used 60 Vbeta primers and 13 Jbeta primers. Method: immunoSEQ multiplex PCR; TCRdb's copy keeps in-frame clones and lacks some. The sample includes about 250,000 clones, over 70% of them seen just once. Germline CDR1 is SNHLY and CDR2 is FYNNEI. V gave up 7 bases and J gave up 3 bases, with 6 bases separating them. CDR3 length: 11 amino acids. This entry comes from a study of cytomegalovirus exposure and HLA in healthy donors. This chain connects TRBV2 to TRBJ1-1; D gene unclear. Material for sequencing was PBMCs. This sequence originates from a girl aged 2 to 10 in good health and CMV-seronegative. The CDR3 loop reads CASKLDTEAFF. Written as DNA, the CDR3 is TGTGCCAGCAAGCTCGACACTGAAGCTTTCTTT.